Listed below are T cell receptor beta chains from one sample, sequenced in a study of chemoradiotherapy in HPV16-positive cancers. Clones were sequenced by immunoSEQ multiplex PCR, and TCRdb holds only the in-frame ones, with some missing. The sample includes 13,000 or so clones, approximately 85% of them seen just once. This material consisted of blood, taken from a patient who underwent chemoradiotherapy. The receptors shown here come from a human donor with HPV-associated anogenital cancer. CDR3s include the opening cysteine and the closing phenylalanine or tryptophan. The D gene is left open where the match is weak. Clone size is given for some rows only: seen once, a few or many times, or a class if the clone is expanded.

j_call	v_call	clone_size	cdr3_length	d_call	cdr3_nt	cdr3_aa
TRBJ2-3	TRBV28	-	13	-	TGTGCCAGCAGCCTACAGAGGGACGATACGCAGTATTTT	CASSLQRDDTQYF
TRBJ1-2	TRBV19	-	14	TRBD1	TGTGCCAGTAGGAGGACAGGAGCAAACTATGGCTACACCTTC	CASRRTGANYGYTF
TRBJ2-1	TRBV14	-	14	-	TGTGCCAGCAGCCAAGCTGGCGGCTACAATGAGCAGTTCTTC	CASSQAGGYNEQFF
TRBJ1-1	TRBV11-2	-	14	TRBD1	TGTGCCAGCAGCTCACCGGGACAGGTAATTGAAGCTTTCTTT	CASSSPGQVIEAFF
TRBJ1-2	TRBV4-1	-	15	TRBD1	TGCGCCAGCAGCCAGATAGGGACAGGGTCCTATGGCTACACCTTC	CASSQIGTGSYGYTF
TRBJ1-2	TRBV18	-	13	TRBD1	TGTGCCAGCTCACAAGGACAGGGTGACGGCTACACCTTC	CASSQGQGDGYTF
TRBJ2-7	TRBV27	-	14	-	TGTGCCAGCAGTCCCAGGGGTGTACTCTACGAGCAGTACTTC	CASSPRGVLYEQYF
TRBJ1-1	TRBV19	-	14	TRBD1	TGTGCCAGTAGTTTAGGGACAGTGAACACTGAAGCTTTCTTT	CASSLGTVNTEAFF
TRBJ2-2	TRBV6-1	-	12	-	TGTGCCAGCAGTGAAAGGACCGGGGAGCTGTTTTTT	CASSERTGELFF
TRBJ2-5	TRBV10-2	once	13	-	TGCGCCAGCAGTGAGTTATGGGGGGAGACCCAGTACTTC	CASSELWGETQYF
TRBJ2-5	TRBV5-1	-	14	-	TGCGCCAGCAGCTTGGGGAGTGGAGCAGAGACCCAGTACTTC	CASSLGSGAETQYF
TRBJ2-2	TRBV4-2	-	19	TRBD1	TGTGCCAGCAGCCAACCGGGGGGGCCGGGACAGGGGCGTTCTAGGGAGCTGTTTTTT	CASSQPGGPGQGRSRELFF
TRBJ2-5	TRBV4-1	once	14	TRBD1	TGCGCCAGCACTCCCCACGGACAGGGTGAGACCCAGTACTTC	CASTPHGQGETQYF
TRBJ1-1	TRBV2	-	14	-	TGTGCCAGCAGTGCCGGTGGGTTAAACACTGAAGCTTTCTTT	CASSAGGLNTEAFF
TRBJ1-1	TRBV5-4	few	13	TRBD1	TGTGCCAGCAGCTTGCCAGGGGGGACTGAAGCTTTCTTT	CASSLPGGTEAFF
TRBJ1-2	TRBV7-2	few	15	-	TGTGCCAGCAGCTTAGACGCAGGGATATCGGTTGGCTACACCTTC	CASSLDAGISVGYTF
TRBJ2-2	TRBV18	-	14	-	TGTGCCAGCTCACCTTCTGGGAACACCGGGGAGCTGTTTTTT	CASSPSGNTGELFF
TRBJ2-1	TRBV9	-	13	-	TGTGCCAGCAGCGTAGCTAGGGACGGCCGATCGTTCTTC	CASSVARDGRSFF
TRBJ2-3	TRBV7-6	-	16	TRBD2	TGTGCCAGCAGCTACAAGACTAGCGGATACACAGATACGCAGTATTTT	CASSYKTSGYTDTQYF
TRBJ1-1	TRBV30	-	13	-	TGTGCCTGGAGTACTGAGGGGAACACTGAAGCTTTCTTT	CAWSTEGNTEAFF
TRBJ2-3	TRBV30	-	15	-	TGTGCCTGGAGTGTCGGAGGGAGTTTCCCAGATACGCAGTATTTT	CAWSVGGSFPDTQYF
TRBJ2-2	TRBV7-2	-	15	TRBD2	TGTGCCAGCAGCTTTAGCGGGGGTCGGACCGGGGAGCTGTTTTTT	CASSFSGGRTGELFF
TRBJ1-3	TRBV5-1	-	17	-	TGCGCCAGCAGCTTGTTAGCTCGGGCCGCCTCTGGAAACACCATATATTTT	CASSLLARAASGNTIYF
TRBJ2-2	TRBV9	-	14	-	TGTGCCAGCAGCGTAGGTGGGTCATACGGGGAGCTGTTTTTT	CASSVGGSYGELFF
TRBJ1-2	TRBV2	-	13	-	TGTGCCAGCAGTGCTTCGAATAGGGTAGGCTACACCTTC	CASSASNRVGYTF
TRBJ2-1	TRBV27	once	14	TRBD2	TGTGCCAGCAGTGGCCGGGGGGGGTTAAGTGAGCAGTTCTTC	CASSGRGGLSEQFF
TRBJ1-1	TRBV2	-	13	TRBD1	TGTGCCAGCAGTGGGGGTACAGGGGGCGAAGCTTTCTTT	CASSGGTGGEAFF
TRBJ1-2	TRBV5-4	-	13	-	TGTGCCAGCAGCTTGGAGGGTACCTATGGCTACACCTTC	CASSLEGTYGYTF
TRBJ2-3	TRBV5-1	once	16	TRBD2	TGCGCCAGCAGCCCGGTAGCGGGGGGGCACACAGATACGCAGTATTTT	CASSPVAGGHTDTQYF
TRBJ2-3	TRBV5-1	-	15	-	TGCGCCAGCAGCTTGGACGGACGCAGCACAGATACGCAGTATTTT	CASSLDGRSTDTQYF
TRBJ2-1	TRBV6-5	-	14	TRBD2	TGTGCCAGCCGGCTAGCGGGGGGCCCGAATGAGCAGTTCTTC	CASRLAGGPNEQFF
TRBJ1-3	TRBV2	few	16	-	TGTGCCAGCAGTGTGGGGCAACAGGGAAATGGAAACACCATATATTTT	CASSVGQQGNGNTIYF
TRBJ2-2	TRBV5-4	-	15	TRBD1	TGTGCCAGCAGAGCGAGACAGGGGGCTACCGGGGAGCTGTTTTTT	CASRARQGATGELFF
TRBJ2-7	TRBV5-6	-	14	-	TGTGCCAGCAGCTTGGACTGGGGAGCCTACGGGCAGTACTTC	CASSLDWGAYGQYF
TRBJ2-1	TRBV5-4	-	16	TRBD2	TGTGCCAGCAGCTTGGTTGGCGGGGGGGCCGGTAATGAGCAGTTCTTC	CASSLVGGGAGNEQFF
TRBJ1-6	TRBV18	-	17	-	TGTGCCAGCTCACCACGGGCGATTAGCTCCTATAATTCACCCCTCCACTTT	CASSPRAISSYNSPLHF
TRBJ2-3	TRBV2	-	14	-	TGTGCCAGCAACCCGGGACCTAGCACAGATACGCAGTATTTT	CASNPGPSTDTQYF
TRBJ2-1	TRBV2	-	19	-	TGTGCCAGCACCCACAGACAGGCTATTCACTTAAAGGCCTACAATGAGCAGTTCTTC	CASTHRQAIHLKAYNEQFF
TRBJ2-1	TRBV7-8	-	11	-	TGTGCCAGCTTGACTTACAATGAGCAGTTCTTC	CASLTYNEQFF
TRBJ1-1	TRBV6-5	-	12	-	TGTGCCAGCAGTTCCCAAACAGGAGAAGCTTTCTTT	CASSSQTGEAFF
TRBJ1-1	TRBV19	-	16	TRBD1	TGTGCCAGTAGTACCCGACAGGGAGTAGGGAACACTGAAGCTTTCTTT	CASSTRQGVGNTEAFF
TRBJ2-2	TRBV9	-	17	-	TGTGCCAGCAGCGTAGATCCTGGAACGGGGAACACCGGGGAGCTGTTTTTT	CASSVDPGTGNTGELFF
TRBJ2-3	TRBV9	once	15	TRBD1	TGTGCCAGCAGCGTAGGAGGGGGCGGTGCAGATACGCAGTATTTT	CASSVGGGGADTQYF
TRBJ1-2	TRBV19	-	17	TRBD1	TGTGCCAGTAGTAGGGGAATTAGACAGGGAAGCGAAGATGGCTACACCTTC	CASSRGIRQGSEDGYTF
TRBJ2-2	TRBV4-1	-	16	-	TGCGCCAGCAGAGATGGGGGTCACAAACCCACCGGGGAGCTGTTTTTT	CASRDGGHKPTGELFF
TRBJ1-2	TRBV11-2	-	12	-	TGTGCCAGCACCCCCCGATCTTATGGCTACACCTTC	CASTPRSYGYTF